The next 4 T cell receptor beta chains were all read from a single sample in a study of T-cell reconstitution after alpha-beta-depleted transplantation in children. Library preparation (for TCRbeta) was performed with unique molecular identifiers. TCRdb analysed the PCR reads with MiXCR anew, one entry per CDR3 protein. This sample has 300,000 or so distinct CDR3 sequences, with 23% found just once. The input for sequencing was PBMCs, mostly from graft donor cells, taken 180 days after TCRalphabeta/CD19-depleted stem cell transplant. These receptors came from a male patient between 5 and 17 years old who had a stem cell transplant for acute lymphoblastic leukemia, so the T cells may come from the graft donor.

The chain couples TRBV7-8 to TRBJ2-3; TRBD2 is a possible D gene (5 bases). V was shortened by 8 bases and J by 6 bases, with 15 bases between the two germline ends. CDR1 and CDR2 (germline): SGHVS, FQNEAQ. The CDR3 totals 13 residues. CDR3 region: CASFSGRGDTQYF. CDR3 in DNA: TGTGCCAGCTTCTCTGGGAGAGGGGATACGCAGTATTTT.

The DNA for the CDR3 is TGCGCCAGCAGCAGCAGGGGTTGGACAGCGAACACTGAAGCTTTCTTT. Its translation: CASSSRGWTANTEAFF. The chain is built from TRBV5-1 and TRBJ1-1, with a possible D match to TRBD1 (6 bases). CDR1 and CDR2 (germline): SGHRS, YFSETQ. Deletions cut 4 bases from V and 1 base from J, with 17 bases between. This CDR3 has 16 residues.

CDR3: CASSANRGASSYEQYF. The CDR3 DNA reads as TGTGCCAGCAGCGCCAACAGGGGTGCAAGCTCCTACGAGCAGTACTTC. The J gene is TRBJ2-7, the V gene TRBV5-5; 7 nucleotides align to TRBD1. Germline-derived CDR1 and CDR2 are SGHKS and YYEKEE (reference sequence). V gave up 4 bases and J gave up 0 bases; unmatched junction bases: 10. This CDR3 spans 16 amino acids. Complete variable domain (other parts from reference TRBV5-5 and TRBJ2-7): DAGVTQSPTHLIKTRGQQVTLRCSPISGHKSVSWYQQVLGQGPQFIFQYYEKEERGRGNFPDRFSARQFPNYSSELNVNALLLGDSALYLCASSANRGASSYEQYFGPGTRLTVT.

The chain is built from TRBV7-2 and TRBJ2-7, with TRBD2 as a possible D gene (6 bases). Germline V gives CDR1 SGHTA, CDR2 FQGNSA. V lost 1 base, J lost 8 bases, and 18 bases lay in between. This CDR3 comprises 15 residues. DNA for the CDR3: TGTGCCAGCAGCTTAGTTGGGGGGAGCACTTACCAGCAGTACTTC. This translates into CASSLVGGSTYQQYF.